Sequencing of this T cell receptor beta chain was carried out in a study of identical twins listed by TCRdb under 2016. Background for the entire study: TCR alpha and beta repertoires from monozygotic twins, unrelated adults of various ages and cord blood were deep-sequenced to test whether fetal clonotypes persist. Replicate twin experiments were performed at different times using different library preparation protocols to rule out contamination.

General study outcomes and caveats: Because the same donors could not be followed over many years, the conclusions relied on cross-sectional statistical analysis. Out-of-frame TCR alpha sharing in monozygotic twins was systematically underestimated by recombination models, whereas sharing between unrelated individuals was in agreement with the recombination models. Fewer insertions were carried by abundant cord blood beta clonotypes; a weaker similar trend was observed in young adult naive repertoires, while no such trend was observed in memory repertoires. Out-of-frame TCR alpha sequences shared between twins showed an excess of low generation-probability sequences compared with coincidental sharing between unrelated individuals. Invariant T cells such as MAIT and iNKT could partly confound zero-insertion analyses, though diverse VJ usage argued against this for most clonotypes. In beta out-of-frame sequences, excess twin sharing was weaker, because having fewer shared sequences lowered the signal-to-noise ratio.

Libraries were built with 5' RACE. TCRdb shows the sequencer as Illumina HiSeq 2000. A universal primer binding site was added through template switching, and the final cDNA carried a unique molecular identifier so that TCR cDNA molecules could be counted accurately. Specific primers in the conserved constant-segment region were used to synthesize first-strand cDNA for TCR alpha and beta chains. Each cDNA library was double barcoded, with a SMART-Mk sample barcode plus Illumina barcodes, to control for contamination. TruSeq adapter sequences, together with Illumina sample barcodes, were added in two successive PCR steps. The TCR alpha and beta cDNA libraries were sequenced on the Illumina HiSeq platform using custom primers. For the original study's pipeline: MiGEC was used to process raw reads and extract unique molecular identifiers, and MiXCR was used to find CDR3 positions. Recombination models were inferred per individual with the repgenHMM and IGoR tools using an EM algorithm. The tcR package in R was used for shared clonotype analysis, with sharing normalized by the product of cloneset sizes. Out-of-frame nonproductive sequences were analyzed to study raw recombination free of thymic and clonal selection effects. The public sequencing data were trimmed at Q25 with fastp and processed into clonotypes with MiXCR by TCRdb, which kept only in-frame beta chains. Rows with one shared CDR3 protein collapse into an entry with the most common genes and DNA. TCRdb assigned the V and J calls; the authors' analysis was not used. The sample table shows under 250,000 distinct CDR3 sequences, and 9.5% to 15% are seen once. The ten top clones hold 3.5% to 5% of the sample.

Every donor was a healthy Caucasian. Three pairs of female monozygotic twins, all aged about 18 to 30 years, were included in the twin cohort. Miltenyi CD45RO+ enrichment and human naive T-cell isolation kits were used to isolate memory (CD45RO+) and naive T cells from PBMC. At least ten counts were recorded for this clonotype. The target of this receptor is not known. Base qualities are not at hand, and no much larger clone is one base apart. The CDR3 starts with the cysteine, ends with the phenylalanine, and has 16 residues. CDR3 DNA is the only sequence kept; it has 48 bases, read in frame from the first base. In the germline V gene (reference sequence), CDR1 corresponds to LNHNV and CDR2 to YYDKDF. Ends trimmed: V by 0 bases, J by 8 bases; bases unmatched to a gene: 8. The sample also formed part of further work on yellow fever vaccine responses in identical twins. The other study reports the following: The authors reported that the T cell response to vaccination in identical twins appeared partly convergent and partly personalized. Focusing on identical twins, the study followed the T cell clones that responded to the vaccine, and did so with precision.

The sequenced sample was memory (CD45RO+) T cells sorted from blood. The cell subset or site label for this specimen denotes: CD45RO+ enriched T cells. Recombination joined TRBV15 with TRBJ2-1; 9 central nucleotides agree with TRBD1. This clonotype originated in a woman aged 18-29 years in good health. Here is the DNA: TGTGCCACCAGCAGAGATATCGGGACAGGGCTCCATGAGCAGTTCTTC. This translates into CATSRDIGTGLHEQFF. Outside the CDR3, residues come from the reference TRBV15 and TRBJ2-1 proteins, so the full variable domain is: DAMVIQNPRYQVTQFGKPVTLSCSQTLNHNVMYWYQQKSSQAPKLLFHYYDKDFNNEADTPDNFQSRRPNTSFCFLDIRSPGLGDTAMYLCATSRDIGTGLHEQFFGPGTRLTVL.